The sample holds a few counts of the clone carrying this T cell receptor beta chain. The antigen is unknown. This CDR3 is built from 17 residues. The germline CDR1 and CDR2 sequences are SGHRS and YFSETQ. V was clipped by 7 bases and J by 2 bases; unmatched bases: 13. This sample was included in a study of T-cell reconstitution after alpha-beta-depleted transplantation in children. Researchers prepared the TCRbeta library using unique molecular identifiers, the study reports. A single record per CDR3 protein comes from TCRdb applying MiXCR to the PCR reads. The data hold approximately 1,000,000 distinct CDR3 sequences, with roughly 29% observed a single time. General study results and limits: There were reportedly several hundred expanded graft clones from which alpha-beta T cells came about two months after transplant.

The source material was PBMCs, mostly from graft donor cells, sampled 360 days after TCRalphabeta/CD19-depleted stem cell transplant. The TCR was taken from a boy younger than two who had a stem cell transplant for SCID, so the T cells may come from the graft donor. V is TRBV5-1 and J is TRBJ2-3; 10 bases line up with TRBD2. Here the CDR3 reads CASSKGGTSGATDTQYF. CDR3 DNA: TGCGCCAGCTCCAAAGGGGGTACTAGCGGGGCCACAGATACGCAGTATTTT.